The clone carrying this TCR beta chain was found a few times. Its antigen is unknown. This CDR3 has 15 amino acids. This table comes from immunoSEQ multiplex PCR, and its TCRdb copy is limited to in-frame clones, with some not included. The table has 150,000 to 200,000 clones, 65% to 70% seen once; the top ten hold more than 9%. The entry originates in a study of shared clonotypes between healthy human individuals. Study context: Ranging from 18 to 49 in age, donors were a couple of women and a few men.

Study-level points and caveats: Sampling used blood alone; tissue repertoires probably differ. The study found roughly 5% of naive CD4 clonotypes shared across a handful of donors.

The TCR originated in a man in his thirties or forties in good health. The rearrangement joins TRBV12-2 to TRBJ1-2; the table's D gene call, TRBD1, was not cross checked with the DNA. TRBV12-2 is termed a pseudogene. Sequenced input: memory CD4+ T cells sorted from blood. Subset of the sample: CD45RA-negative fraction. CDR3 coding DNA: TGTGCAAGTCACCGCACAGGGCATGATTACTATGGCTACACCTTC. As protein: CASHRTGHDYYGYTF.